This passage covers 12 T cell receptor beta chains from one sample sequenced in a study of blood T cells in healthy people across ages. The use of a sample-barcoded 5' primer and a J-beta primer mix characterized a second PCR of 7 to 11 cycles. TCRdb re-derived calls from the 5' RACE reads in MiXCR, one entry per CDR3 protein. The profile shows 650,000 to 700,000 distinct CDR3 sequences, around 50% of them singletons. Sequenced sample: blood. These receptors came from an elderly woman in good health.

This clonotype was seen only once. The chain uses TRBV20-1 and TRBJ2-4, with TRBD1 identical over 9 bases. CDR3 size: 13 residues. Trimming took 4 bases from V and 7 from J; bases not matched to a gene: 5. Germline lookup yields CDR1 DFQATT and CDR2 SNEGSKA (reference sequence). Written as DNA, the CDR3 is TGCAGTGCTAACTGGGACAGGGAGAACATTCAGTACTTC. Translated, it gives CSANWDRENIQYF.

This clonotype appeared many times. This chain joins TRBV7-9 and TRBJ2-3; 10 bases are a match to TRBD2. Losses at the gene ends were 5 bases for V and 2 bases for J; bases not matched to a gene: 1. The CDR3 contains 14 residues. Per germline, CDR1 SEHNR and CDR2 FQNEAQ (reference sequence). The CDR3 coding sequence is TGTGCCAGCAGCGGACTAGCGGCCACAGATACGCAGTATTTT. This encodes CASSGLAATDTQYF.

This clonotype turned up a few times. The chain carries TRBV29-1 and TRBJ2-1; 7 nucleotides align to TRBD2. Unmatched junction bases numbered 10, after V lost 4 bases and J lost 4 bases. The CDR3 runs to 15 residues. The germline CDR1 and CDR2 sequences are SQVTM and ANQGSEA. CDR3 DNA sequence: TGCAGCGTTGGGGGAGGGAGGAGGGGATACAATGAGCAGTTCTTC. Its protein product is CSVGGGRRGYNEQFF.

This clonotype has only one observation. The J gene is TRBJ1-4, the V gene TRBV12-3 or TRBV12-4; D might be TRBD1 (6 bases). Trimming took 6 bases from V and 10 from J, leaving 18 bases between them. The CDR3 covers 14 residues. The CDR3 loop is CASRPTGKFGKLFF. The CDR3 nucleotides are TGTGCCAGCAGGCCTACAGGGAAGTTCGGAAAACTGTTTTTT.

The table lists this clonotype with many counts. This sequence joins TRBV12-3 or TRBV12-4 and TRBJ2-1; D is possibly TRBD1 or TRBD2 (6 bases each). Deletions cut 5 bases from V and 7 bases from J, with 21 bases between. The CDR3 consists of 16 residues. CDR3 sequence reads: CASSLGGNPLTNEQFF. CDR3 in DNA: TGTGCCAGCAGTCTAGGGGGGAACCCCCTTACGAATGAGCAGTTCTTC.

V and J are TRBV7-6 and TRBJ2-2; D gene unclear. The CDR3 is 14 residues long. Germline CDR1 SGHVS, CDR2 FNYEAQ. The ends were cut back, 1 base at V and 4 bases at J, with 7 bases in the middle. CDR3 loop: CASSLEFITGELFF. Here the CDR3 DNA reads TGTGCCAGCAGCTTAGAATTTATCACCGGGGAGCTGTTTTTT.

The chain employs TRBV6-6 and TRBJ2-3; D may be TRBD1 (6 bases). The CDR3 covers 16 residues. The germline V gene encodes CDR1 MNHNY and CDR2 SVGAGI (reference sequence). V was shortened by 5 bases and J by 1 base, with 16 bases between the two germline ends. The CDR3 DNA reads TGTGCCAGCAGTCCCAGACAGGCGACGGGCACAGATACGCAGTATTTT. Translated, it gives CASSPRQATGTDTQYF.

The chain links TRBV29-1 to TRBJ1-2; tentatively, D is TRBD1 (6 bases). The CDR3 is 13 amino acids. V was clipped by 0 bases and J by 6 bases, with 11 bases between them. Germline V gene data show CDR1 as SQVTM and CDR2 as ANQGSEA. The CDR3 DNA follows: TGCAGCGTTGAAGAGACAGGCCGTAATGGCTACACCTTC. It encodes CSVEETGRNGYTF.

The CDR3 DNA reads TGTGCCAGCAGCCCAAGCAAAATAAACTACGAGCAGTACTTC. Its translation is CASSPSKINYEQYF. The chain combines TRBV7-9 with TRBJ2-7; no clear D. CDR1 and CDR2 (germline): SEHNR, FQNEAQ (reference sequence). This CDR3 region has 14 residues. V was trimmed by 5 bases and J by 3 bases, leaving 14 bases between them.

The chain's CDR3 is CASSVEGLASEQYF. The CDR3 DNA reads as TGTGCCAGCAGCGTAGAGGGACTAGCGTCCGAGCAGTACTTC. The chain couples TRBV9 to TRBJ2-7, with 10 nucleotides matching TRBD2. The CDR3 length is 14 residues. J gave up 6 bases and V 0 bases, and 3 bases lay outside the gene matches. Germline V gives CDR1 SGDLS, CDR2 YYNGEE.

The rearrangement links TRBV5-1 to TRBJ2-3; no firm D call. Germline-derived CDR1 and CDR2 are SGHRS and YFSETQ. Trimming stripped 3 bases from V and 3 bases from J, with 5 bases between. There are 12 residues in the CDR3. CDR3 in DNA: TGCGCCAGCAGCTCGGAGACAGATACGCAGTATTTT. Encoded protein: CASSSETDTQYF.

Regarding this clonotype: A much larger clone lies a single base off, so this may be a read error. The chain carries TRBV6-5 and TRBJ2-5; weak D call: TRBD2 (5 bases). With 8 bases removed from V and 1 base from J, the gap between germline ends came to 11 bases. The V gene's germline CDR1 is MNHEY and CDR2 SVGAGI. This CDR3 has 13 residues. CDR3 coding DNA: TGTGCCAGCCGAGCGGTGTGCCAAGAGACCCAGTACTTC. Residues: CASRAVCQETQYF.